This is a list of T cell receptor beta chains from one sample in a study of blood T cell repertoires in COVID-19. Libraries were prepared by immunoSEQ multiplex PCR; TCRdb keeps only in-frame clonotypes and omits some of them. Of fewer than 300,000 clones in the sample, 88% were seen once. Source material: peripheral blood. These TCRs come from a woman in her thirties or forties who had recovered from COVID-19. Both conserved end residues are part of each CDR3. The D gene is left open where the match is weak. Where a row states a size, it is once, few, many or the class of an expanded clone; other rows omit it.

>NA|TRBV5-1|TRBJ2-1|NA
TGCGCCAGCAGCTGGGGAGGGGGAGAAGATGAGCAGTTCTTC
CASSWGGGEDEQFF
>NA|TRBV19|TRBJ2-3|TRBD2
TGTGCCAGTAGGGGGACTAGCGGGAAGGGTACGCAGTATTTT
CASRGTSGKGTQYF
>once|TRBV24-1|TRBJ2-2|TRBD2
TGTGCCACTCTGGGGACTAGCGGGCCAACGAACACCGGGGAGCTGTTTTTT
CATLGTSGPTNTGELFF
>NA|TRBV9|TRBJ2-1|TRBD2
TGTGCCAGCAGCCCCCCGGCTAGCGGGATGTCGTCCTACAATGAGCAGTTCTTC
CASSPPASGMSSYNEQFF
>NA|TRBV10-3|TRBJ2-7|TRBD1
TGTGCCATCAGTGGGACAGGGGGCCCCTCCTACGAGCAGTACTTC
CAISGTGGPSYEQYF
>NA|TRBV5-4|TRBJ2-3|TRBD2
TGTGCCAGCAGCTTGGGGACTAGCGGGGCAGATACGCAGTATTTT
CASSLGTSGADTQYF
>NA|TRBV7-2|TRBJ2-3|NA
TGTGCCAGCGCCAGCCGACGGATAGGAGCCCAACAAAATACGCAGTATTTT
CASASRRIGAQQNTQYF
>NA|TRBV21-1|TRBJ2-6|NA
TGTGCCAGCAGCCGAGGGGTACAGGGCCACTCTGGGGCCAACGTCCTGACTTTC
CASSRGVQGHSGANVLTF
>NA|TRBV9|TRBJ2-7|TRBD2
TGTGCCAGCAGCGTAGGGGCTAGCGGGAGTCTGGGCGAGCAGTACTTC
CASSVGASGSLGEQYF
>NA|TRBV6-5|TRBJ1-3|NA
TGTGCCAGCAGTAGACTGCCGAGCTCTGGAAACACCATATATTTT
CASSRLPSSGNTIYF
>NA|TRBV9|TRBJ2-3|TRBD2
TGTGCCAGCAGCCCGGGGGGGTATGCGACAGATACGCAGTATTTT
CASSPGGYATDTQYF
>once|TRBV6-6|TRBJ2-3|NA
TGTGCCAGCAGCCCCCTGGTGGGGGGGCACCCAGATACGCAGTATTTT
CASSPLVGGHPDTQYF
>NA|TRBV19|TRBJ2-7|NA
TGTGCCAGTAGTATGGGTCAGGGGAGCTCCTACGAGCAGTACTTC
CASSMGQGSSYEQYF
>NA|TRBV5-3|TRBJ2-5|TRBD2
TGTGCCAGAAGCCCTCGGACTAGCGGGAGGGCCTGGGGCGGAGAGACCCAGTACTTC
CARSPRTSGRAWGGETQYF
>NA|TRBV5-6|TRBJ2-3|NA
TGTGCCAGCAGCCCAGGATGGCCGCTTACAGATACGCAGTATTTT
CASSPGWPLTDTQYF
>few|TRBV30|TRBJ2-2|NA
TGTGCCTGGAGCCAGACAGTCACCGGGGAGCTGTTTTTT
CAWSQTVTGELFF
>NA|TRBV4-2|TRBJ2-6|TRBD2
TGTGCCAGCAGCATGGTAGGCGGGGGAGGGCTCTCTGGGGCCAACGTCCTGACTTTC
CASSMVGGGGLSGANVLTF
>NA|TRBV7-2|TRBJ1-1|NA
TGTGCCAGCAGCTTATACGGCGCGGTCGGGGGGGGTACTGAAGCTTTCTTT
CASSLYGAVGGGTEAFF
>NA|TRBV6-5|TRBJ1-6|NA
TGTGCCAGCAGTTACCCATCCTCAGGAAATTCACCCCTCCACTTT
CASSYPSSGNSPLHF
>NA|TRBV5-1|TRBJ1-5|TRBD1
TGCGCCAGCAGCCGACAGGGGAATGGTCAGCCCCAGCATTTT
CASSRQGNGQPQHF
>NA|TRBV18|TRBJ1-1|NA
TGTGCCAGCTCACCACTAGAAAGGCGGGAGGCTTTCTTT
CASSPLERREAFF
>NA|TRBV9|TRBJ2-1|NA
TGTGCCAGCAGCGTAGGCGGGATAAGCAATGAGCAGTTCTTC
CASSVGGISNEQFF
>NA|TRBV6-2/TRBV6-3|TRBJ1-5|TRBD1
TGTGCCAGCACCCCGGACAGGGAACCCTGGCAGCCCCAGCATTTT
CASTPDREPWQPQHF
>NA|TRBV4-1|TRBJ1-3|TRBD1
TGCGCCAGCAGCCAAGATAGGAGGGGACAGGGTTGGGCACGCTCTGGAAACACCATATATTTT
CASSQDRRGQGWARSGNTIYF
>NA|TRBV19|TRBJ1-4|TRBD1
TGTGCCAGTAGTGCGTCAGGGGGCCAAAAACTGTTTTTT
CASSASGGQKLFF
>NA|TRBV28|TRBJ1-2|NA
TGTGCCAGCAGCGGGCGGGCAGCCTATGGCTACACCTTC
CASSGRAAYGYTF
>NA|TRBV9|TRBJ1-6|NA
TGTGCCAGCAGCCCGGGGGGGGCGTATAATTCACCCCTCCACTTT
CASSPGGAYNSPLHF
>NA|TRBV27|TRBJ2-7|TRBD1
TGTGCCAGCAGTTGGACGACAGGGGCCGAGCAGTACTTC
CASSWTTGAEQYF
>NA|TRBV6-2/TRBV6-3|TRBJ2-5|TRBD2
TGTGCCAGCAGTTACCGCGGAGGGAGGGCCGGGGGGACCCAGTACTTC
CASSYRGGRAGGTQYF
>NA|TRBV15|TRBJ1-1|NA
TGTGCCACCAGCCGCGGGGCGGTACACACTGAAGCTTTCTTT
CATSRGAVHTEAFF
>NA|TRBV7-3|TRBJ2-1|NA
TGTGCCAGCAGCTTGGGTGGGCTTGACAATGAGCAGTTCTTC
CASSLGGLDNEQFF
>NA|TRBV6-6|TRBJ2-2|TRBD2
TGTGCCAGCAGTTACATGCGGGAGGGCCCCGGGGAGCTGTTTTTT
CASSYMREGPGELFF
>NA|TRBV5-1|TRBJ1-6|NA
TGCGCCAGCAGTCGGCTTTTAGGGGGTTTTTCTGGCAATTCACCCCTCCACTTT
CASSRLLGGFSGNSPLHF
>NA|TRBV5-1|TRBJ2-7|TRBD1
TGCGCCAGCAGCCCCCTAGGGACAGCCTACGAGCAGTACTTC
CASSPLGTAYEQYF
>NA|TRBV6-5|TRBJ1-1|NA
TGTGCCAGCAGGCCGGGACATCTGAACACTGAAGCTTTCTTT
CASRPGHLNTEAFF
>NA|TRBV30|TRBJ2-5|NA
TGTGCCTGGAGTCCAGGTCCAGAGACCCAGTACTTC
CAWSPGPETQYF
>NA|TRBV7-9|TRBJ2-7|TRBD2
TGTGCCAGCAGCTTAGACCCGCTAGCGGGGGAGCAGTACTTC
CASSLDPLAGEQYF
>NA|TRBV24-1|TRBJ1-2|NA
TGTGCCACCAGTGATCCCCACCTGCTGGGCCCTGGTGGCTACACCTTC
CATSDPHLLGPGGYTF
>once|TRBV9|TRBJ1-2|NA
TGTGCCAGCAGCCAAGCAGACGGAGCTAACTATGGCTACACCTTC
CASSQADGANYGYTF
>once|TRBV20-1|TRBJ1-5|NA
TGCAGTGCTAGAGGGGCGCAGCCCCAGCATTTT
CSARGAQPQHF